These 24 T cell receptor beta chains came from one sample sequenced in a study of blood T cell repertoires in COVID-19. Profiled with immunoSEQ multiplex PCR; TCRdb holds only in-frame clones, not every one. Of fewer than 350,000 clones listed, over 80% are singletons. The sample was PBMCs or T cells enriched from blood (not recorded which). The receptors stem from a woman in her twenties or thirties with acute COVID-19.

The count of this clone is one. This chain joins TRBV11-2 and TRBJ2-1; weak D call: TRBD2 (7 bases). The germline V and J ends were trimmed by 5 bases and 0 bases, with 20 bases remaining between them. Looked up from germline, CDR1 is SGHAT and CDR2 is FQNNGV. CDR3 length equals 18 residues. As DNA, the CDR3 is TGTGCCAGCAGCAGGGGGGGGGTCCTACTGAGCTCCTACAATGAGCAGTTCTTC. Its protein product is CASSRGGVLLSSYNEQFF.

For the CDR3, the DNA is TGTGCCAGCAGCAAATCGACAGGGAACACTGAAGCTTTCTTT. Amino acids: CASSKSTGNTEAFF. The chain links TRBV5-4 to TRBJ1-1, with TRBD1 as a possible D gene (6 bases). The germline V gene has CDR1 SGHNT and CDR2 YYREEE (reference sequence). Trimming left V 4 bases short and J 1 base short, with 11 bases between. This CDR3 has 14 amino acids.

The chain joins TRBV4-1 to TRBJ1-5, with 10 bases lining up with TRBD1. This CDR3 is built from 20 residues. The V gene end was trimmed by 0 bases and the J gene end by 1 base; junction bases not matched to a gene: 12. Germline V gene data show CDR1 as MGHRA and CDR2 as YSYEKL. Written as DNA, the CDR3 is TGCGCCAGCAGCCAAGAACATTTCGGGACAGGGGTTGCGAGCAATCAGCCCCAGCATTTT. This sequence encodes CASSQEHFGTGVASNQPQHF.

The J gene is TRBJ2-7, the V gene TRBV27, with TRBD2 matching 7 bases. The CDR3 contains 15 residues. Trimming removed 4 bases from V and 4 bases from J; junction bases left unmatched: 10. CDR1 and CDR2 (germline): MNHEY, SMNVEV (reference sequence). CDR3 residues: CASSSNGGTSYEQYF. CDR3 DNA sequence: TGTGCCAGCAGTTCGAACGGGGGGACCTCATACGAGCAGTACTTC.

V is TRBV6-4 and J is TRBJ1-2; 12 positions agree with TRBD1. The CDR3 runs 14 residues. V lost 3 bases, J lost 8 bases, and 4 bases stayed unmatched. In germline, CDR1 is MRHNA, CDR2 SNTAGT. The CDR3 is CASSEGQGARGYTF. The CDR3, as DNA: TGTGCCAGCAGTGAGGGACAGGGGGCGAGGGGCTACACCTTC.

This chain links TRBV5-6 with TRBJ1-1; TRBD1 is a possible D gene (5 bases). The CDR3 loop spans 15 amino acids. Germline CDR1 SGHDT, CDR2 YYEEEE. V lost 4 bases and J lost 2, with 15 bases in between. The DNA for the CDR3 is TGTGCCAGCAGCCCTATCCTGACAGATAACACTGAAGCTTTCTTT. This encodes CASSPILTDNTEAFF.

The chain is built from TRBV19 and TRBJ1-2, with 8 bases aligning to TRBD1. This CDR3 is 12 amino acids long. After removal of 5 bases from V and 10 bases from J, the junction contained 6 bases not matched to a gene. Germline CDR1 is LNHDA and CDR2 is SQIVND (reference sequence). In DNA form, the CDR3 reads TGTGCCAGTAGTCCCGGACAGGGTATCTACACCTTC. It is translated as CASSPGQGIYTF.

The gene calls are TRBV27 and TRBJ2-2; D remains unclear. Trimming pared 2 bases from V and 2 bases from J, leaving 6 bases between. The CDR3 spans 14 residues. The germline gives CDR1 MNHEY, CDR2 SMNVEV (reference sequence). The CDR3 loop reads CASSLRYNTGELFF. In DNA, the CDR3 is TGTGCCAGCAGTTTACGGTATAACACCGGGGAGCTGTTTTTT.

This chain links TRBV5-1 with TRBJ1-1; D unclear. The germline gives CDR1 SGHRS, CDR2 YFSETQ. This CDR3 has 12 amino acids. V lost 5 bases to trimming and J lost 5 bases, with 10 bases between them. In nucleotides, the CDR3 is TGCGCCAGCAGTATAGAGGGAACTGAAGCTTTCTTT. Residues: CASSIEGTEAFF.

This chain connects TRBV2 to TRBJ1-3, with D possibly matching TRBD1 (6 bases). Trimming removed 9 bases from V and 0 bases from J, with 12 bases in between. The CDR3 loop spans 14 amino acids. CDR1 is SNHLY and CDR2 is FYNNEI in the germline V gene. CDR3 amino acids: CARRTDNSGNTIYF. CDR3 sequence (DNA): TGTGCCAGAAGGACAGACAACTCTGGAAACACCATATATTTT. The full variable domain, in which reference TRBV2 and TRBJ1-3 provide the parts outside the CDR3, is EPEVTQTPSHQVTQMGQEVILRCVPISNHLYFYWYRQILGQKVEFLVSFYNNEISEKSEIFDDQFSVERPDGSNFTLKIRSTKLEDSAMYFCARRTDNSGNTIYFGEGSWLTVV.

The chain has TRBV29-1 and TRBJ1-5; a possible D gene is TRBD1 (5 bases). Per germline, CDR1 SQVTM and CDR2 ANQGSEA. V lost 4 bases to trimming and J lost 2 bases, with 15 bases between them. The CDR3 spans 15 residues. This CDR3 reads CSVAQGADGNQPQHF. As DNA, the CDR3 is TGCAGCGTTGCCCAAGGGGCAGACGGCAATCAGCCCCAGCATTTT.

This chain joins TRBV12-5 and TRBJ2-7; possible D gene TRBD2, 5 bases. V gave up 5 bases and J gave up 3 bases, with 14 bases separating them. Germline CDR1 and CDR2: LGHNT and FRNRAP. This CDR3 region has 14 residues. The CDR3 nucleotides read TGTGCTAGTGGTGGCTCGAGGGCGATCTACGAGCAGTACTTC. Translated: CASGGSRAIYEQYF. Full variable domain (remainder filled in from reference TRBV12-5 and TRBJ2-7): DARVTQTPRHKVTEMGQEVTMRCQPILGHNTVFWYRQTMMQGLELLAYFRNRAPLDDSGMPKDRFSAEMPDATLATLKIQPSEPRDSAVYFCASGGSRAIYEQYFGPGTRLTVT.

The chain recombines TRBV4-3 with TRBJ1-2; D is possibly TRBD1 (5 bases). V was trimmed by 0 bases and J by 3 bases, leaving 8 bases between them. The CDR3 extends over 14 amino acids. Germline values: CDR1 LGHNA, CDR2 YSLEER. The CDR3 coding sequence is TGCGCCAGCAGCCAAGAATCGGGGGACTATGGCTACACCTTC. It yields the protein CASSQESGDYGYTF.

The genes are TRBV7-3 and TRBJ2-6; D gene unclear. CDR3 size: 15 residues. The V gene's germline CDR1 is SGHTA and CDR2 FQGTGA. V lost 2 bases to trimming and J lost 4 bases, with 9 bases between them. The chain's CDR3 is CASSLGQAGANVLTF. As DNA, the CDR3 is TGTGCCAGCAGCTTAGGCCAGGCCGGGGCCAACGTCCTGACTTTC.

The gene calls are TRBV21-1 and TRBJ1-5; no check of the table's D call, TRBD1, against the DNA was made. TRBV21-1 is a listed pseudogene. The CDR3 spans 14 residues. DNA for the CDR3: TGTGCCAGCAGCGAGAAACAAGGGGTTCTGCCCCAGCATTTT. The encoded protein is CASSEKQGVLPQHF.

The chain uses TRBV9 and TRBJ2-2, with 9 positions matching TRBD2. The V segment lost 0 bases and the J segment 4 bases; nucleotides outside the gene matches: 16. Germline V gene lookup returns CDR1 SGDLS and CDR2 YYNGEE. CDR3 length: 20 amino acids. In nucleotides, the CDR3 is TGTGCCAGCAGCGTAGAACCCCGATTGGTAGCGGGGGCTTTCACCGGGGAGCTGTTTTTT. It codes for CASSVEPRLVAGAFTGELFF. The full variable domain, completed using reference TRBV9 and TRBJ2-2, is DSGVTQTPKHLITATGQRVTLRCSPRSGDLSVYWYQQSLDQGLQFLIQYYNGEERAKGNILERFSAQQFPDLHSELNLSSLELGDSALYFCASSVEPRLVAGAFTGELFFGEGSRLTVL.

The chain joins TRBV29-1 to TRBJ2-1; 9 positions match TRBD2. The CDR3 has 15 residues. Germline CDR1 reads SQVTM; CDR2 reads ANQGSEA. Trimming removed 6 bases from V and 5 bases from J; junction bases left unmatched: 11. CDR3 DNA: TGCAGCGTACGTAACGGACTAGCGAGTAACAATGAGCAGTTCTTC. Translation: CSVRNGLASNNEQFF.

This chain connects TRBV7-2 to TRBJ2-3; TRBD1 matches at 10 bases. The CDR3 extends over 15 amino acids. Trimming cost V 1 base and J 5 bases; bases outside gene matches: 3. Germline CDR1 reads SGHTA; CDR2 reads FQGNSA. The CDR3 loop reads CASSLGTGGVDTQYF. The CDR3 coding sequence is TGTGCCAGCAGCTTAGGGACAGGGGGAGTAGATACGCAGTATTTT.

The rearrangement uses TRBV14 and TRBJ2-3; D call uncertain. CDR3 length: 16 residues. Trimming stripped 0 bases from V and 0 bases from J, with 10 bases between. Germline values: CDR1 SGHDN, CDR2 FVKESK. CDR3 region: CASSQDPLRSTDTQYF. The DNA of the CDR3 is TGTGCCAGCAGCCAAGATCCGCTCCGGAGCACAGATACGCAGTATTTT.

This rearrangement joins TRBV27 to TRBJ1-1, with D tentatively TRBD1 (5 bases). The germline CDR1 and CDR2 sequences are MNHEY and SMNVEV (reference sequence). The CDR3 runs to 14 residues. Trimming left V 5 bases short and J 6 bases short, with 16 bases between. CDR3 loop: CASSPSAGGAEAFF. The CDR3 coding sequence is TGTGCCAGCAGTCCATCTGCCGGGGGGGCTGAAGCTTTCTTT.

The rearrangement links TRBV13 to TRBJ1-6; no reliable D call. V was cut by 5 bases and J by 10 bases, with 18 bases left in between. This CDR3 region has 15 residues. Germline V lookup: CDR1 PRHDT, CDR2 FYEKMQ (reference sequence). The CDR3 here is CASSHPAQVGSPLHF. As DNA, the CDR3 is TGTGCCAGCAGCCACCCCGCTCAGGTTGGATCACCCCTCCACTTT.

CDR3: CASSERWTGGSEQYF. CDR3 DNA: TGCGCCAGCAGTGAGCGCTGGACAGGGGGCTCCGAGCAGTACTTC. The chain links TRBV10-2 to TRBJ2-7; 11 nucleotides agree with TRBD1. V lost 2 bases to trimming and J lost 6 bases; unmatched junction nucleotides: 6. CDR1 is WSHSY, CDR2 SAAADI, per germline. The CDR3 has 15 residues.

There are a few counts of this clone. The chain is built from TRBV2 and TRBJ1-4; 8 bases line up with TRBD1. This CDR3 has 14 residues. V trimming: 6 bases; J trimming: 7 bases; junction bases outside the gene matches: 7. Germline lookup yields CDR1 SNHLY and CDR2 FYNNEI. CDR3 in DNA: TGTGCCAGCAGCGGACAGGGCGGAGTTGAAAAACTGTTTTTT. Amino acids: CASSGQGGVEKLFF.

The chain employs TRBV18 and TRBJ1-1; 8 nucleotides align to TRBD1. The junction had 15 bases not matched to a gene; V was cut back by 1 base and J by 2 bases. The CDR3 has 19 residues. The V gene's germline CDR1 is KGHSH and CDR2 LQKENI. The CDR3 spells CASSPLISIGTGFNTEAFF. The CDR3 nucleotides read TGTGCCAGCTCACCACTTATATCGATCGGGACAGGTTTTAACACTGAAGCTTTCTTT.